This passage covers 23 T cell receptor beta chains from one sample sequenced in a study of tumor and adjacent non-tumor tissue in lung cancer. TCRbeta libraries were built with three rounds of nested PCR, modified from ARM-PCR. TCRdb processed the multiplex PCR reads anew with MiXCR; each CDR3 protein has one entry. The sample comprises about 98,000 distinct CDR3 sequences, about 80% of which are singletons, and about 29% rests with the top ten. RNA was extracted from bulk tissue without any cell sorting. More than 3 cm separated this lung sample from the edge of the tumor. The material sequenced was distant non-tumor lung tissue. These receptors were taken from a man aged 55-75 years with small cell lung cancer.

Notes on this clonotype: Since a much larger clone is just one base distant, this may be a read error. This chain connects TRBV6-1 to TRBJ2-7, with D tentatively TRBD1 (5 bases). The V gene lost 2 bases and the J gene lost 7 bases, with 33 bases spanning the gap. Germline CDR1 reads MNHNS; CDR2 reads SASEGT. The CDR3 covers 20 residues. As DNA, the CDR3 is TGTGCCAGCAGTGAATTTAGTATTGAGCACCCCAGGGTTCGGAGTTCGGAGCAGTACTTC. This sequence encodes CASSEFSIEHPRVRSSEQYF.

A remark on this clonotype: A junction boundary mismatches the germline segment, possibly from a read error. In DNA, the CDR3 is TGTGCAAGCAGCTTAGAAGCAGGGTTGGGTGAGCAGTTCTTC. Residues: CASSLEAGLGEQFF. The gene calls are TRBV11-2 and TRBJ2-1, with D maybe TRBD1 (5 bases). CDR3 size: 14 residues. Germline CDR1 reads SGHAT; CDR2 reads FQNNGV.

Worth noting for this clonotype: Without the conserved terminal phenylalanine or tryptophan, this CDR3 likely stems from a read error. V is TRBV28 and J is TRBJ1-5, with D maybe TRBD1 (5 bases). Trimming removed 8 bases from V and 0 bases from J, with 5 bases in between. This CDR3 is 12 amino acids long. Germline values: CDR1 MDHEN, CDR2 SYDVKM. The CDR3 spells CASDSSNQPQHC. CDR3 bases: TGTGCCAGCGACAGTAGCAATCAGCCCCAGCATTGT.

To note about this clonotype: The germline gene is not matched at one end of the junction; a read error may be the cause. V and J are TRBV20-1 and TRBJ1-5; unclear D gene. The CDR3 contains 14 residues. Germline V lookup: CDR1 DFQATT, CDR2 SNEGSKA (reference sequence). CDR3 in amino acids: CSAKAAGVDQPQHF. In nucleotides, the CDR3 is TGCAGTGCGAAGGCGGCGGGTGTAGATCAGCCCCAACATTTT.

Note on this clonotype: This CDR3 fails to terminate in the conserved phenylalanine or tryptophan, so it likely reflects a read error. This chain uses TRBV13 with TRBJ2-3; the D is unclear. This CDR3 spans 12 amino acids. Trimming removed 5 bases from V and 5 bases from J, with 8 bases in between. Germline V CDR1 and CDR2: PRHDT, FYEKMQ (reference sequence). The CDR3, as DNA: TGTGCCAGCAGCACCTACATAGATACGCAGTATTCT. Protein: CASSTYIDTQYS.

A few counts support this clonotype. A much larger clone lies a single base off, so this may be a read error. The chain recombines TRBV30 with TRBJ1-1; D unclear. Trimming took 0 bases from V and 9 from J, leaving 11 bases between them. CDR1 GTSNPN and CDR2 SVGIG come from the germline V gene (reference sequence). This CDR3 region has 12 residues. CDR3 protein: CAWSVDGAKAFF. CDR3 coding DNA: TGTGCCTGGAGTGTAGATGGCGCTAAAGCTTTCTTT.

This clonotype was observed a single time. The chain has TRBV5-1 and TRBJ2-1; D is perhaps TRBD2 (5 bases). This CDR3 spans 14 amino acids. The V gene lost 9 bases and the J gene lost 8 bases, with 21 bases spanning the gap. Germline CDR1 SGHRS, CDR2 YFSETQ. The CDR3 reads CANTLSGTADEQFF. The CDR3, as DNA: TGCGCCAACACCTTGAGCGGTACCGCCGATGAGCAGTTCTTC.

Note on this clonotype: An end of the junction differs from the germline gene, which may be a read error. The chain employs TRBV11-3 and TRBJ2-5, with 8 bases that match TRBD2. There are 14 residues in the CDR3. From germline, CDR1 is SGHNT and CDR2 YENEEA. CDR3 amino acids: CASSPGLAGETHYF. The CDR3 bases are TGTGCCAGCAGCCCAGGACTAGCTGGAGAGACCCACTACTTC.

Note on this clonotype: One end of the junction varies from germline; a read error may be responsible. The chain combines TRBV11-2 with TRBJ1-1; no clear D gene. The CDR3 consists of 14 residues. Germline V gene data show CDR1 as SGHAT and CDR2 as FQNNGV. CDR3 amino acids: CTSSVTPHSTEAFF. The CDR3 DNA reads TGTACCAGCAGCGTCACCCCCCACAGCACTGAAGCTTTCTTT. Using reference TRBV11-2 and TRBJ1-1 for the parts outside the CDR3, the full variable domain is EAGVAQSPRYKIIEKRQSVAFWCNPISGHATLYWYQQILGQGPKLLIQFQNNGVVDDSQLPKDRFSAERLKGVDSTLKIQPAKLEDSAVYLCTSSVTPHSTEAFFGQGTRLTVV.

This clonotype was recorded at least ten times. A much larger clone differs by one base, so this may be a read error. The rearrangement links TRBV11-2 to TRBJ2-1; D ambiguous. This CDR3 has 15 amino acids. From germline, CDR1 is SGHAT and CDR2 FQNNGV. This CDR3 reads CANSLGPASYNEQFF. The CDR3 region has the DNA TGTGCCAACAGCTTAGGGCCCGCCTCCTACAATGAGCAGTTCTTC. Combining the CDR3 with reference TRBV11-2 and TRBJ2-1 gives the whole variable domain EAGVAQSPRYKIIEKRQSVAFWCNPISGHATLYWYQQILGQGPKLLIQFQNNGVVDDSQLPKDRFSAERLKGVDSTLKIQPAKLEDSAVYLCANSLGPASYNEQFFGPGTRLTVL.

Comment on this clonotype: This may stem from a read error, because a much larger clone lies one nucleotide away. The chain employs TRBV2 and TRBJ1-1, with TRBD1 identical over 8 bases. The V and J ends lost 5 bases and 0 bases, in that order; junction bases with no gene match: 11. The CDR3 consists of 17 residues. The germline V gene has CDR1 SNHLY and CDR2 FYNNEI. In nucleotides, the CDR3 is TGTGCCAGCAGTAGCGACAGGGGCTTCACAATGAACACTGAAGCTTTCTTT. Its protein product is CASSSDRGFTMNTEAFF.

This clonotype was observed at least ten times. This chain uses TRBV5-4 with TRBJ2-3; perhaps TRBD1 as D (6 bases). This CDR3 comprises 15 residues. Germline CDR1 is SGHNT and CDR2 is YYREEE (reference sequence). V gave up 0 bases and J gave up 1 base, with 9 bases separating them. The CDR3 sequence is CASSLEGQGTDTQYF. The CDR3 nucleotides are TGTGCCAGCAGCTTGGAGGGACAAGGCACAGATACGCAGTATTTT.

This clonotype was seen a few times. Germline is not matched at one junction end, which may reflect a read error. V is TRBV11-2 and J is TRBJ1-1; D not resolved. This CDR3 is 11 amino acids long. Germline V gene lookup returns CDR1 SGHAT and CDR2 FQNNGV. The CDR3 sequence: CATSLGFPAFF. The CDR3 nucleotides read TGTGCCACCAGCTTAGGTTTCCCGGCCTTCTTT.

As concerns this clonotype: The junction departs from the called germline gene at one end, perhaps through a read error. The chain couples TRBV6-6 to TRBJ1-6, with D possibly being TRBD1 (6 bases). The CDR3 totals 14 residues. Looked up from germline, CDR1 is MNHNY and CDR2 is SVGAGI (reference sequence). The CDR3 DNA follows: TGTGTCAGCTGTGATAACAGGGAGTCTTCACCCCCCCACTTT. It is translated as CVSCDNRESSPPHF.

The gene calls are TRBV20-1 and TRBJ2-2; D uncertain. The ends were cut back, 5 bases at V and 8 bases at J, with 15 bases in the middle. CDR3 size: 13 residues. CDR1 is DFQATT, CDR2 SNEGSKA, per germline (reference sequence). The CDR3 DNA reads TGCAGTGCTTGGGATAAAGAAGTAGGGGAGCTGTTTTTT. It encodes CSAWDKEVGELFF.

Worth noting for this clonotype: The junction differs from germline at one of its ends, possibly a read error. CDR3: CASGQTRGGEQSF. Here the CDR3 DNA reads TGTGCGAGCGGACAGACGCGGGGCGGTGAGCAGTCCTTC. The chain recombines TRBV6-5 with TRBJ2-1; D assignment may be TRBD1 or TRBD2 (6 bases each). CDR3 length equals 13 residues. Germline CDR1 and CDR2: MNHEY and SVGAGI.

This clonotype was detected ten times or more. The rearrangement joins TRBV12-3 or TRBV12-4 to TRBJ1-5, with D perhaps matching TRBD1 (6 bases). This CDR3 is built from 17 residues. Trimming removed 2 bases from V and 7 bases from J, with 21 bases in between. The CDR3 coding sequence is TGTGCCAGCAGTTTACGGGGGGGGGCTGCTGGAGGGCAGCCCCAGCATTTT. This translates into CASSLRGGAAGGQPQHF.

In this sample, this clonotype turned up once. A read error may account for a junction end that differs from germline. The chain's CDR3 is CVSSLERTTYNGHFF. In DNA, the CDR3 is TGTGTCAGCAGCTTAGAGAGGACGACCTACAATGGGCACTTCTTC. The chain employs TRBV11-1 and TRBJ2-1; D call uncertain. The germline CDR1 and CDR2 sequences are SGHAT and FQDESV (reference sequence). The length of the CDR3 is 15 residues.

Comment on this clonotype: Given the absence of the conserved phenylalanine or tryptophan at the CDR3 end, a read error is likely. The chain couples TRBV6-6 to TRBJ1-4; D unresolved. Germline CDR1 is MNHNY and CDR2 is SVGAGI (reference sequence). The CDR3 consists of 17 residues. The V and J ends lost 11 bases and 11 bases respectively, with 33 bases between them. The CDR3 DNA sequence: TGTGCCTGCAATCACCGAAATTCGCCCCCTCATTACATGAAACTGTTTCTT. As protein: CACNHRNSPPHYMKLFL.

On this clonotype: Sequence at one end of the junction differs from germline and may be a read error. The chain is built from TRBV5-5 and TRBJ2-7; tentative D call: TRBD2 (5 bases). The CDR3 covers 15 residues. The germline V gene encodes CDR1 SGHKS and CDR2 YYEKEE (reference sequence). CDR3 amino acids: CTSSPLRGISCEQYF. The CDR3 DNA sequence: TGTACCAGCAGCCCATTACGGGGAATCTCCTGCGAGCAGTACTTC.

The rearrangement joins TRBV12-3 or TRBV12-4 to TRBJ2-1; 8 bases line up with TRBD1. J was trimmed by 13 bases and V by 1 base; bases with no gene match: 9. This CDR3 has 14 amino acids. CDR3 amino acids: CASSLVDREETQFF. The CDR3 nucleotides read TGTGCCAGCAGTTTAGTGGACAGGGAAGAGACTCAGTTCTTC.

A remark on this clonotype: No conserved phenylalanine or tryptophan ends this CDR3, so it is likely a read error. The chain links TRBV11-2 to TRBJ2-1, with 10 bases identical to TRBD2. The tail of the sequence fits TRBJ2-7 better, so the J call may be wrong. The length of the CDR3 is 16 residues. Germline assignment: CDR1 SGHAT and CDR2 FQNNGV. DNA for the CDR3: TGTGCCAGCAGCTTAGGACTAGCGGGCGCCTACCCTGAACAGTACGTC. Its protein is CASSLGLAGAYPEQYV.

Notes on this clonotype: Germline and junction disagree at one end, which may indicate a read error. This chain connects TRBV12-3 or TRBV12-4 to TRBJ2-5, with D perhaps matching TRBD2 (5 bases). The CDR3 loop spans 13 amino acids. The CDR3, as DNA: TGTGCCAGCAGTTCTCAAACTGGGGAGACCCAATACTTC. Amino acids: CASSSQTGETQYF.